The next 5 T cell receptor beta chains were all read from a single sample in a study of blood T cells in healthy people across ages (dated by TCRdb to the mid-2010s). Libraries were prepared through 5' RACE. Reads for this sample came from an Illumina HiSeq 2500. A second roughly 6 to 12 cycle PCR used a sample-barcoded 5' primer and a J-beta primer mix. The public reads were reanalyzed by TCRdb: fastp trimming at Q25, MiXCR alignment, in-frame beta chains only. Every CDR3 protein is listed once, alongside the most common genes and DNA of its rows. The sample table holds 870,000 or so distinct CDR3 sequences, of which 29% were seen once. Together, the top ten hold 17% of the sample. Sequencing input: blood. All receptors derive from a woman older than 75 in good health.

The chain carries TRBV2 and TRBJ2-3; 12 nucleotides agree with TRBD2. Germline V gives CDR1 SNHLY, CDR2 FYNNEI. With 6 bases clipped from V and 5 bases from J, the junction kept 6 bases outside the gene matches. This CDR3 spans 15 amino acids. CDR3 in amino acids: CASRLLAGGLDTQYF. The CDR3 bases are TGTGCCAGCAGGTTACTAGCGGGGGGTCTAGATACGCAGTATTTT.

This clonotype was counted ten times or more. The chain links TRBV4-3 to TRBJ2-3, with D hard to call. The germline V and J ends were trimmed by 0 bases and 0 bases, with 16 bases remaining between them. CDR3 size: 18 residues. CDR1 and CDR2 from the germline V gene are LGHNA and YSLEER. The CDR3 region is CASSQDPQATTSTDTQYF. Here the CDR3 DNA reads TGCGCCAGCAGCCAAGATCCTCAGGCGACCACAAGCACAGATACGCAGTATTTT.

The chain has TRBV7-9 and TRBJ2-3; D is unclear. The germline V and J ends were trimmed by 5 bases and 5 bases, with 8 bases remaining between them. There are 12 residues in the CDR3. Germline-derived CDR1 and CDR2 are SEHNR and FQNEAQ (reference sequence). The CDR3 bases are TGTGCCAGCAGCCCTGTTATAGATACGCAGTATTTT. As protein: CASSPVIDTQYF.

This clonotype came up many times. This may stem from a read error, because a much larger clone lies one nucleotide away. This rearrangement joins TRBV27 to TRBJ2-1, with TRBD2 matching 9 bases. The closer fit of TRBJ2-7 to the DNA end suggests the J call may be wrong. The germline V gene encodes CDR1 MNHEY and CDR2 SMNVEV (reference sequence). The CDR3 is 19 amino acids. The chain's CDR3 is CASSLYRSGGPRNYNEQYF. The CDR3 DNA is TGTGCCAGCAGTCTCTATCGTAGCGGGGGCCCACGAAACTACAATGAGCAGTACTTC.

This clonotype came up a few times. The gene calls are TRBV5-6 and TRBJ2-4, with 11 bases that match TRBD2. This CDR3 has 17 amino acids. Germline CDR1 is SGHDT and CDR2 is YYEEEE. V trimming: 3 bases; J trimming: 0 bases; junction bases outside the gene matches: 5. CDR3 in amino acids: CASSSWTSGLAKNIQYF. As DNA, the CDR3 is TGTGCCAGCAGCTCATGGACTAGCGGGCTAGCCAAAAACATTCAGTACTTC.